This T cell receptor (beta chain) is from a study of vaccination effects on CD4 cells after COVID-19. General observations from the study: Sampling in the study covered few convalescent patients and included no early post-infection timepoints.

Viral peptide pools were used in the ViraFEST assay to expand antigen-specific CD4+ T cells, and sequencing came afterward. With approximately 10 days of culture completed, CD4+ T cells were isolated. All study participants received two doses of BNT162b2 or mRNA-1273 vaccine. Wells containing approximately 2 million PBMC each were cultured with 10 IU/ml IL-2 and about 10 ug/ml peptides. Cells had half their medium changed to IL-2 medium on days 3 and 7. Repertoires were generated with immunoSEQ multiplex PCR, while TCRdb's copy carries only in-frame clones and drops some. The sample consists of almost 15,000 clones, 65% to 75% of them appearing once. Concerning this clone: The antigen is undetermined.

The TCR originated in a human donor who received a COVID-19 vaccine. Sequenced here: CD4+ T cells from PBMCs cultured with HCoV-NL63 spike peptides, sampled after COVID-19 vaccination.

CDR3 loop: CASSQYGVYGYTF. Written as DNA, the CDR3 is TGCGCCAGCAGCCAGTACGGAGTTTATGGCTACACCTTC. This chain connects TRBV4-1 to TRBJ1-2, with D unresolved. The CDR3 consists of 13 residues. Germline CDR1 is MGHRA and CDR2 is YSYEKL. V shed 3 bases and J shed 5 bases, with 10 bases lying between them.